This section outlines one T cell receptor (beta chain) sequence together with its context. The antigen is undetermined. The source of the sample is a study of STAT5B mutations in CD4+ large granular lymphocyte leukemia. Study outcomes and limitations: Patient CD4-sorted repertoires looked more clonal than healthy CD4+ repertoires, even without putative leukemic clones. About 26% of private leukemic clonotypes occurred rarely in other patients' non-leukemic repertoires.

Healthy controls were blood donor buffy coats. Clones were sequenced by immunoSEQ multiplex PCR, and TCRdb holds only the in-frame ones, with some missing. The table records tens of thousands of clones, 74% of them present only once. The sequence was obtained from a human donor in good health. Sequenced input: CD4+ T cells from blood buffy coats.

The CDR3 bases are TGCGCCAGCAGCTTGGGTGGGACAGGCGTTCCGGGTACGCAGTATTTT. The encoded protein is CASSLGGTGVPGTQYF. The chain recombines TRBV5-1 with TRBJ2-3; 8 bases match TRBD1. CDR1 is SGHRS, CDR2 YFSETQ, per germline. After removal of 0 bases from V and 8 bases from J, the junction contained 11 bases not matched to a gene. This CDR3 region has 16 residues.